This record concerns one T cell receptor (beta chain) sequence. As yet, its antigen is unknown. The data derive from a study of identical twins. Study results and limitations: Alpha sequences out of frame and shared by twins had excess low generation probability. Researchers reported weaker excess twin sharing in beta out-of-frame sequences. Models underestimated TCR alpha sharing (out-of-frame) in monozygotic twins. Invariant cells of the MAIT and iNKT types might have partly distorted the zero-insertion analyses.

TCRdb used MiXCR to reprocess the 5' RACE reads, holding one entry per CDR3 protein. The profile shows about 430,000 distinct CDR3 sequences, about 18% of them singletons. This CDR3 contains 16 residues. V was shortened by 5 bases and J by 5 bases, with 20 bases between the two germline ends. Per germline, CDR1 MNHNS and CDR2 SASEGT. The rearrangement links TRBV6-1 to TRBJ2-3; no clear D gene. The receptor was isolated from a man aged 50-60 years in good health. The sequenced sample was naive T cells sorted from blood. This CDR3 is CASSQSRTPPVDTQYF. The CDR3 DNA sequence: TGTGCCAGCAGTCAATCCAGGACCCCACCCGTAGATACGCAGTATTTT.